This T cell receptor (beta chain) was sequenced in a study of cytomegalovirus exposure and HLA in healthy donors. Study findings and constraints: Differences between HLA loci emerged in a later analysis of TCR association rates, with DRB1 most and HLA-C fewest. TCR beta V- and J-gene trimming, according to a later analysis, was linked to a missense DCLRE1C variant. Presence/absence analyses assumed roughly uniform sequencing depth across donors, which may not hold.

PCR primers comprised 60 Vbeta and 13 Jbeta primers. Clones were read by immunoSEQ multiplex PCR, and TCRdb kept only the in-frame ones, dropping some. Among approximately 180,000 clones listed, about 90% were seen once. The length of the CDR3 is 16 residues. Germline V lookup: CDR1 ENHRY, CDR2 SYGVKD. V lost 4 bases to trimming and J lost 4 bases; unmatched junction nucleotides: 12. Concerning this clone itself: Its target is not known.

The chain is built from TRBV10-3 and TRBJ2-7; 8 bases map to TRBD1. What was sequenced was PBMCs. The clonotype comes from a girl in the first two years of life in good health and CMV-seronegative. CDR3 loop: CAISGGVRTGPYEQYF. CDR3 DNA: TGTGCCATCAGTGGTGGGGTTCGGACAGGGCCTTACGAGCAGTACTTC.